Below, 5 T cell receptor beta chains from the same sample are listed, as sequenced in a study of blood T cell repertoires in COVID-19 (TCRdb year 2020). Library method: the immunoSEQ multiplex PCR assay. As stored in TCRdb, this immuneACCESS dataset retains in-frame rearrangements with V and J assigned. A fraction of the clones does not appear; measured against another copy, unresolved V genes explain less than half of the discrepancy, and the remainder lacks a known reason. This sample gives about 120,000 clones in total; approximately 81% of them show up just once. The ten largest clones add up to 3.5% to 4% of the sample. The source material was peripheral blood. These receptors all come from a woman aged 45 to 65 with acute or convalescent COVID-19.

The chain combines TRBV5-4 with TRBJ2-1; the match to TRBD2 covers 7 bases. The CDR3 has 15 amino acids. V trimming: 2 bases; J trimming: 2 bases; junction bases outside the gene matches: 4. Germline CDR1 is SGHNT and CDR2 is YYREEE (reference sequence). The CDR3 sequence is CASSLRSGTYNEQFF. For the CDR3, the DNA is TGTGCCAGCAGCTTAAGGAGCGGGACCTACAATGAGCAGTTCTTC. Supplemented by reference TRBV5-4 and TRBJ2-1, the full variable domain reads ETGVTQSPTHLIKTRGQQVTLRCSSQSGHNTVSWYQQALGQGPQFIFQYYREEENGRGNFPPRFSGLQFPNYSSELNVNALELDDSALYLCASSLRSGTYNEQFFGPGTRLTVL.

This clone was recorded once. J is TRBJ1-5 and V is TRBV18, with D perhaps matching TRBD1 (6 bases). In germline, CDR1 is KGHSH, CDR2 LQKENI. The CDR3 contains 14 residues. Trimming left V 3 bases short and J 7 bases short, with 13 bases between. CDR3 bases: TGTGCCAGCTCACCGAAACAGGGTGGACAGCCCCAGCATTTT. Residues: CASSPKQGGQPQHF. Supplemented by reference TRBV18 and TRBJ1-5, the full variable domain reads NAGVMQNPRHLVRRRGQEARLRCSPMKGHSHVYWYRQLPEEGLKFMVYLQKENIIDESGMPKERFSAEFPKEGPSILRIQQVVRGDSAAYFCASSPKQGGQPQHFGDGTRLSIL.

This clone was seen a handful of times. This chain links TRBV18 with TRBJ2-3; a weak D match, TRBD1 (6 bases). The CDR3 consists of 15 residues. Germline loops: CDR1 KGHSH, CDR2 LQKENI. V gave up 2 bases and J gave up 3 bases, with 12 bases separating them. This CDR3 is CASSPGGVGTDTQYF. Written as DNA, the CDR3 is TGTGCCAGCTCACCAGGGGGCGTCGGGACAGATACGCAGTATTTT.

This chain links TRBV5-5 with TRBJ1-1, with D perhaps matching TRBD1 (5 bases). Looked up from germline, CDR1 is SGHKS and CDR2 is YYEKEE (reference sequence). The CDR3 is made up of 14 amino acids. Deletions cut 3 bases from V and 7 bases from J, with 16 bases between. The CDR3 region is CASSSTATGVEAFF. Here the CDR3 DNA reads TGTGCCAGCAGCTCGACAGCCACGGGTGTTGAAGCTTTCTTT. The full variable domain, in which reference TRBV5-5 and TRBJ1-1 provide the parts outside the CDR3, is DAGVTQSPTHLIKTRGQQVTLRCSPISGHKSVSWYQQVLGQGPQFIFQYYEKEERGRGNFPDRFSARQFPNYSSELNVNALLLGDSALYLCASSSTATGVEAFFGQGTRLTVV.

The table lists this clone with a count of one. This chain connects TRBV6-5 to TRBJ1-6; TRBD1 matches at 8 bases. J lost 9 bases, V lost 5 bases, and 9 bases had no gene match. The CDR3 contains 15 residues. Germline assignment: CDR1 MNHEY and CDR2 SVGAGI. The CDR3 DNA sequence: TGTGCCAGCAGTCCTCAGGACAGGGACGTTTCACCCCTCCACTTT. This gives the protein CASSPQDRDVSPLHF.